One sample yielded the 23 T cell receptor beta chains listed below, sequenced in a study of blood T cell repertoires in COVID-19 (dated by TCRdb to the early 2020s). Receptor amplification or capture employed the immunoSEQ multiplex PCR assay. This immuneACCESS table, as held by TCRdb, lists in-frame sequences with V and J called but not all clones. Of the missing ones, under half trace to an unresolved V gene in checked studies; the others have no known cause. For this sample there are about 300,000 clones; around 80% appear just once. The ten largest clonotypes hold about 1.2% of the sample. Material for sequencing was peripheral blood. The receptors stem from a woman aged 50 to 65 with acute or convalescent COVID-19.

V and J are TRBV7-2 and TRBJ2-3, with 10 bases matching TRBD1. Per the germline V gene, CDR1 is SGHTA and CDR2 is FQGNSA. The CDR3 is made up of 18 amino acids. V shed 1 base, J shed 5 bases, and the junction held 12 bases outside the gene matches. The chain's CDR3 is CASSLEGLGQGFRDTQYF. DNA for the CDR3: TGTGCCAGCAGCTTAGAGGGGTTGGGACAGGGGTTTCGAGATACGCAGTATTTT.

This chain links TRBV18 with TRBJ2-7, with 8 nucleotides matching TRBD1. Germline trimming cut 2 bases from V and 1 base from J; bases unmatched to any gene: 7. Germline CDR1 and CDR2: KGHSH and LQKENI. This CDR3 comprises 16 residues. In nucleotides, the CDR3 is TGTGCCAGCTCACCAAAGAGACAGGGGAATTCCTACGAGCAGTACTTC. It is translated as CASSPKRQGNSYEQYF.

CDR3 sequence (DNA): TGTGCCAGCAGCTCCCCTAGGGGGACTAGGACCGGGGAGCTGTTTTTT. This gives the protein CASSSPRGTRTGELFF. J is TRBJ2-2 and V is TRBV5-4, with 8 bases aligning to TRBD2. The junction had 9 bases not matched to a gene; V was cut back by 3 bases and J by 5 bases. Looked up from germline, CDR1 is SGHNT and CDR2 is YYREEE (reference sequence). The CDR3 extends over 16 amino acids.

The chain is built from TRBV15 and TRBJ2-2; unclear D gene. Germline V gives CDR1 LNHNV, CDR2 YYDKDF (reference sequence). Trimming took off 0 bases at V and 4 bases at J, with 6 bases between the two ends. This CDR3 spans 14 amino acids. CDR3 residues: CATSRDPVTGELFF. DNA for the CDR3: TGTGCCACCAGCAGAGATCCAGTCACCGGGGAGCTGTTTTTT.

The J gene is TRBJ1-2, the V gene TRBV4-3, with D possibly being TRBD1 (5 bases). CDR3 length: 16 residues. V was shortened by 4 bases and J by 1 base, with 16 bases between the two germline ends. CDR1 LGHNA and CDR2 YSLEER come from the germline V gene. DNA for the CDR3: TGCGCCAGCAGCCCCGGGGGAGGCGGGGGTAACTATGGCTACACCTTC. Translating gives CASSPGGGGGNYGYTF.

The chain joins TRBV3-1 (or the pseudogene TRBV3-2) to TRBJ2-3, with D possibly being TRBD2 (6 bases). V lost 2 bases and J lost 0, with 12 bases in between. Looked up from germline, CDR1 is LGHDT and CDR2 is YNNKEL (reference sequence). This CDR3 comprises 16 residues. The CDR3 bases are TGTGCCAGCAGCCAAACTAGCATTAGAAGCACAGATACGCAGTATTTT. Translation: CASSQTSIRSTDTQYF.

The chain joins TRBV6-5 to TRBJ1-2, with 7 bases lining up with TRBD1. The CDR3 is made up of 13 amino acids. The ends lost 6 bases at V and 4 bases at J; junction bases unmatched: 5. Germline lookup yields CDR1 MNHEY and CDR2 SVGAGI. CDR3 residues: CASRSDRSYGYTF. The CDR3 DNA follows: TGTGCCAGCAGATCGGACAGGAGCTATGGCTACACCTTC.

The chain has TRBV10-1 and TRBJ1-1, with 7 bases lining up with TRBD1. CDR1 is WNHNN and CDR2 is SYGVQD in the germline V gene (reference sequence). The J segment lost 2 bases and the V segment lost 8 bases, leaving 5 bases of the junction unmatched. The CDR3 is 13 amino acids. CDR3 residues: CASFQGVNTEAFF. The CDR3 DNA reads TGCGCCAGCTTTCAGGGGGTTAACACTGAAGCTTTCTTT.

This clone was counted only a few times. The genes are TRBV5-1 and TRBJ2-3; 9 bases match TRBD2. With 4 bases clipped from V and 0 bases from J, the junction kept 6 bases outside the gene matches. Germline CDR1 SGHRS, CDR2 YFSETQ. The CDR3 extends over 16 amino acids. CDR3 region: CASSPRAGGSTDTQYF. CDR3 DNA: TGCGCCAGCAGCCCCCGAGCGGGGGGAAGCACAGATACGCAGTATTTT.

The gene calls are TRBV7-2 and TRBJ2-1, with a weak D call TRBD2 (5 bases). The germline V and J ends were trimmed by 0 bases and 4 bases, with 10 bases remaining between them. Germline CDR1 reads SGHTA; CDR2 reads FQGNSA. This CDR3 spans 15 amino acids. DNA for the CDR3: TGTGCCAGCAGCTTAGCGGCGGGTTTTTACAATGAGCAGTTCTTC. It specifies CASSLAAGFYNEQFF. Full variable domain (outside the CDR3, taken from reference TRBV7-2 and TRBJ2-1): GAGVSQSPSNKVTEKGKDVELRCDPISGHTALYWYRQSLGQGLEFLIYFQGNSAPDKSGLPSDRFSAERTGGSVSTLTIQRTQQEDSAVYLCASSLAAGFYNEQFFGPGTRLTVL.

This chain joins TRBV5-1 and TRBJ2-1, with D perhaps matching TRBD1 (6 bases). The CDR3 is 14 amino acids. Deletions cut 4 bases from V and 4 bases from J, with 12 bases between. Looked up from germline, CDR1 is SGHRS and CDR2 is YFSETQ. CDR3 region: CASSLTGHYNEQFF. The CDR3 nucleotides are TGCGCCAGCAGCCTGACAGGCCATTACAATGAGCAGTTCTTC.

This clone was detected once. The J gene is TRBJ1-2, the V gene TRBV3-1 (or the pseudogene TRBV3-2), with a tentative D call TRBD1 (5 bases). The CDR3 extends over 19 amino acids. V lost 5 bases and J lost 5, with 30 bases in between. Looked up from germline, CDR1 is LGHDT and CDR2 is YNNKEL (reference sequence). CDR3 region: CASSNDRSKDPLPGYGYTF. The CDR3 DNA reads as TGTGCCAGCAGCAACGACAGAAGTAAGGACCCTCTTCCAGGATATGGCTACACCTTC.

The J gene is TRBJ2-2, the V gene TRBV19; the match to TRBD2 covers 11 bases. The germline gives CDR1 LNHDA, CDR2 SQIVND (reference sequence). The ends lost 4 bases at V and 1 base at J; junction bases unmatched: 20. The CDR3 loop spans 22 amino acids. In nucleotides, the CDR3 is TGTGCCAGTAGTACCCCTCCCAGTCTGCTAGCGGGAGGCCAACGGAACACCGGGGAGCTGTTTTTT. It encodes CASSTPPSLLAGGQRNTGELFF.

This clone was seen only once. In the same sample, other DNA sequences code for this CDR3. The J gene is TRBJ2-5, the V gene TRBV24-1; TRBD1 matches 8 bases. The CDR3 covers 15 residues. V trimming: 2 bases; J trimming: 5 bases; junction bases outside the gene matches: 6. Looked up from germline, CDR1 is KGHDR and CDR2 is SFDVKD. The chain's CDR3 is CATSDSRGPGETQYF. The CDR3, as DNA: TGTGCCACCAGTGATTCCAGGGGGCCAGGGGAGACCCAGTACTTC.

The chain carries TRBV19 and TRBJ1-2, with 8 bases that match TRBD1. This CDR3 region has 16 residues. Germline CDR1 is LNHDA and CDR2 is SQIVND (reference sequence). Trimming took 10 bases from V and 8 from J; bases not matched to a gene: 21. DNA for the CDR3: TGTGCCACGGGCAATCCTAATCGCGGACAGGGTCGAGGCTACACCTTC. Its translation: CATGNPNRGQGRGYTF.

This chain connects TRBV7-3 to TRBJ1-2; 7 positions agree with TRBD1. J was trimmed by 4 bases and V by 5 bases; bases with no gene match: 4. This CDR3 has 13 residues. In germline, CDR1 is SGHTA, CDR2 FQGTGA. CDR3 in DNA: TGTGCCAGCAGCCGGGGACAGTCCTATGGCTACACCTTC. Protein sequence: CASSRGQSYGYTF.

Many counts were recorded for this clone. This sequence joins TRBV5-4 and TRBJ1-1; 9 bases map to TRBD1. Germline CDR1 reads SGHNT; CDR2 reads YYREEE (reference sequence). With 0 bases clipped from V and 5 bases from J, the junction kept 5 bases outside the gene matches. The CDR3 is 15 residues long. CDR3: CASSLGGQGRTEAFF. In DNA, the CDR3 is TGTGCCAGCAGCTTGGGGGGACAGGGACGAACTGAAGCTTTCTTT.

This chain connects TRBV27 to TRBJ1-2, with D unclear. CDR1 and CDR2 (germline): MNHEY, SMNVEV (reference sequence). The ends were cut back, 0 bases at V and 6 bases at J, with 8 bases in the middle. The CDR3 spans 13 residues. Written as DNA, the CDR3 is TGTGCCAGCAGTTTATCGAGGGCAGATGGCTACACCTTC. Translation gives CASSLSRADGYTF.

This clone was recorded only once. Written as DNA, the CDR3 is TGTGCCAGCAGCTTGAGGGTCGCATCGGGAGGGGAGCAGTTCTTC. Translating gives CASSLRVASGGEQFF. The genes are TRBV5-5 and TRBJ2-1; 8 bases are shared with TRBD2. J lost 10 bases, V lost 1 base, and 10 bases had no gene match. This CDR3 region has 15 residues. CDR1 and CDR2 (germline): SGHKS, YYEKEE (reference sequence).

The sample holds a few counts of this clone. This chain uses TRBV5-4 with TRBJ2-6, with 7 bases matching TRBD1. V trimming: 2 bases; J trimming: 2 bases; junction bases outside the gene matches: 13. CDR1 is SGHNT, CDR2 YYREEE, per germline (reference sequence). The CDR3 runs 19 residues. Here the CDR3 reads CASSFLRAGTAAGANVLTF. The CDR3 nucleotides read TGTGCCAGCAGCTTCCTTAGAGCAGGGACAGCTGCTGGGGCCAACGTCCTGACTTTC.

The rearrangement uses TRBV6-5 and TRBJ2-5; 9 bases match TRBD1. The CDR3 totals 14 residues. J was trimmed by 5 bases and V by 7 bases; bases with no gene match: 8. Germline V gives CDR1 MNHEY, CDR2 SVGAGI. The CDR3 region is CASMYDRGMETQYF. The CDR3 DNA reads TGTGCCAGCATGTACGACAGGGGGATGGAGACCCAGTACTTC.

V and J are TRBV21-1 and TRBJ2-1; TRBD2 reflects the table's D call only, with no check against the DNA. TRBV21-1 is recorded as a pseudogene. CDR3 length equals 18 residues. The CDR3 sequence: CASGIKRGGTSSYNEQFF. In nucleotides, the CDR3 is TGTGCCAGCGGGATAAAACGGGGGGGAACAAGTTCCTACAATGAGCAGTTCTTC.

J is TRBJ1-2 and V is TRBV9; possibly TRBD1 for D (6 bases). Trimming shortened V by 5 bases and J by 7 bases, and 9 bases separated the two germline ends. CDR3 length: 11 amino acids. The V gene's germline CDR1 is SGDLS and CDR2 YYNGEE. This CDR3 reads CASSPGAGYTF. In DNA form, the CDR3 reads TGTGCCAGCAGTCCAGGGGCTGGCTACACCTTC.